This passage covers 13 T cell receptor beta chains from one sample sequenced in a study of identifying expanded T cells in peripheral blood (dated by TCRdb to between 2017 and 2020). Library preparation used the immunoSEQ multiplex PCR assay. The table comes from immuneACCESS by way of TCRdb, which keeps in-frame sequences with V and J called. Part of the clones is missing from these tables; in studies checked, under half for an unresolved V gene and the rest for unknown reasons. The sample contains about 91,000 clones, almost 90% of them found a single time. In total, the top ten clones hold about 4% of the sample. The sequenced sample was blood. The receptors shown here come from a person aged 18 to 75 in good health.

The chain combines TRBV5-1 with TRBJ2-2; 9 bases agree with TRBD2. The CDR3 has 16 amino acids. Germline V gene sequence: CDR1 SGHRS, CDR2 YFSETQ. V shed 4 bases, J shed 0 bases, and the junction held 4 bases outside the gene matches. The CDR3 region is CASSGTSGSNTGELFF. The DNA of the CDR3 is TGCGCCAGCAGCGGAACTAGCGGGTCGAACACCGGGGAGCTGTTTTTT.

The V gene is TRBV27, the J gene TRBJ1-4; D is unclear. The V and J ends lost 5 bases and 0 bases respectively, with 10 bases between them. Germline V gene data show CDR1 as MNHEY and CDR2 as SMNVEV (reference sequence). There are 15 residues in the CDR3. CDR3 region: CASSPPPATNEKLFF. The CDR3 bases are TGTGCCAGCAGTCCCCCCCCAGCAACTAATGAAAAACTGTTTTTT.

The rearrangement joins TRBV19 to TRBJ1-1; 7 nucleotides line up with TRBD1. CDR1 LNHDA and CDR2 SQIVND come from the germline V gene (reference sequence). The V segment lost 7 bases and the J segment 5 bases; nucleotides outside the gene matches: 4. This CDR3 comprises 12 residues. In DNA form, the CDR3 reads TGTGCCAGTAAACAGGGGAGGACTGAAGCTTTCTTT. Protein sequence: CASKQGRTEAFF.

J is TRBJ2-7 and V is TRBV10-1; tentatively, D is TRBD2 (5 bases). The germline V and J ends were trimmed by 3 bases and 11 bases, with 17 bases remaining between them. This CDR3 region has 13 residues. CDR1 is WNHNN and CDR2 is SYGVQD in the germline V gene (reference sequence). CDR3 amino acids: CASSDPDSSHEYF. For the CDR3, the DNA is TGCGCCAGCAGTGATCCCGATTCTAGCCATGAGTACTTC.

This chain links TRBV25-1 with TRBJ2-7; 10 bases are shared with TRBD1. After removal of 1 base from V and 2 bases from J, the junction contained 2 bases not matched to a gene. The CDR3 runs to 15 residues. Germline V CDR1 and CDR2: MGHDK, SYGVNS. The CDR3 DNA is TGTGCCAGCAGTGAATTAGGGACAGGGGCCTACGAGCAGTACTTC. Translating it yields CASSELGTGAYEQYF.

The chain is built from TRBV7-6 and TRBJ2-1, with D unresolved. CDR3 length: 14 residues. Germline CDR1 is SGHVS and CDR2 is FNYEAQ. With 1 base removed from V and 5 bases from J, the gap between germline ends came to 9 bases. CDR3 region: CASSLGGRDNEQFF. CDR3 bases: TGTGCCAGCAGCTTAGGCGGTAGGGACAATGAGCAGTTCTTC.

The chain is built from TRBV6-4 and TRBJ2-3; tentative D call: TRBD1 (7 bases). Germline V gene sequence: CDR1 MRHNA, CDR2 SNTAGT. This CDR3 is 15 amino acids long. V lost 2 bases to trimming and J lost 4 bases, with 13 bases between them. For the CDR3, the DNA is TGTGCCAGCAGTGACGCGACAGGGACTGCAGATACGCAGTATTTT. This sequence encodes CASSDATGTADTQYF.

The gene calls are TRBV5-4 and TRBJ2-7; D unresolved. From germline, CDR1 is SGHNT and CDR2 YYREEE (reference sequence). The CDR3 is made up of 12 amino acids. Trimming took 0 bases from V and 7 from J, leaving 8 bases between them. The CDR3 DNA reads as TGTGCCAGCAGCTTGGGATCAAGTGAGCAGTACTTC. Its protein is CASSLGSSEQYF. The full variable domain, completed using reference TRBV5-4 and TRBJ2-7, is ETGVTQSPTHLIKTRGQQVTLRCSSQSGHNTVSWYQQALGQGPQFIFQYYREEENGRGNFPPRFSGLQFPNYSSELNVNALELDDSALYLCASSLGSSEQYFGPGTRLTVT.

The V call is TRBV5-6, the J call TRBJ2-3; D is perhaps TRBD1 or TRBD2 (6 bases each). This CDR3 comprises 12 residues. V was cut by 0 bases and J by 8 bases, with 7 bases left in between. From germline, CDR1 is SGHDT and CDR2 YYEEEE. The CDR3 reads CASSLEGGTQYF. In DNA, the CDR3 is TGTGCCAGCAGCTTGGAGGGGGGTACGCAGTATTTT.

In this sample, this clone turned up once. The chain carries TRBV10-3 and TRBJ1-1; the D is unclear. V gave up 8 bases and J gave up 2 bases, with 6 bases separating them. There are 11 residues in the CDR3. Germline V CDR1 and CDR2: ENHRY, SYGVKD. Here the CDR3 DNA reads TGTGCCATCGGCAGAAACACTGAAGCTTTCTTT. It codes for CAIGRNTEAFF.

The chain uses TRBV11-3 and TRBJ2-2; D is unclear. The CDR3 totals 14 residues. Germline assignment: CDR1 SGHNT and CDR2 YENEEA. The germline V and J ends were trimmed by 5 bases and 3 bases, with 10 bases remaining between them. Written as DNA, the CDR3 is TGTGCCAGCAGCCCCTCCACGGACACCGGGGAGCTGTTTTTT. Translating it yields CASSPSTDTGELFF.

The gene calls are TRBV20-1 and TRBJ2-3, with no clear D. The germline V and J ends were trimmed by 6 bases and 4 bases, with 8 bases remaining between them. This CDR3 is 11 amino acids long. Germline CDR1 and CDR2: DFQATT and SNEGSKA (reference sequence). CDR3 sequence reads: CSASEADTQYF. Here the CDR3 DNA reads TGCAGTGCGTCCGAAGCAGATACGCAGTATTTT.

The chain recombines TRBV7-7 with TRBJ2-5; D call uncertain. CDR3 length: 14 amino acids. Trimming left V 5 bases short and J 8 bases short, with 18 bases between. Germline V lookup: CDR1 SSHAT, CDR2 FNYEAQ (reference sequence). CDR3 bases: TGTGCCAGCAGCCCTAGTGGCACAGACGGTACCCAGTACTTC. Translated: CASSPSGTDGTQYF.